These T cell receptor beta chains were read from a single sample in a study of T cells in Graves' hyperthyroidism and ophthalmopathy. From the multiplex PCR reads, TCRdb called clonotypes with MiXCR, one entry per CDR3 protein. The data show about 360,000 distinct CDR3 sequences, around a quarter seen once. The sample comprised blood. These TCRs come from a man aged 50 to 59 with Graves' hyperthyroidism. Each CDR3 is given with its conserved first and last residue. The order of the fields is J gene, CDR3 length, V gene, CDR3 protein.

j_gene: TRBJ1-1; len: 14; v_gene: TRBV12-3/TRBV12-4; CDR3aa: CASSEHTINTEAFF
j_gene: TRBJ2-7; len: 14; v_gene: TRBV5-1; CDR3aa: CASSLESRVYEQYF
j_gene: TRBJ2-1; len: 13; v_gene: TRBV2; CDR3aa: CANRDRMYNEQFF
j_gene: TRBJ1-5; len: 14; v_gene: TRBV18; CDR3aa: CASSLTDSNQPQHF
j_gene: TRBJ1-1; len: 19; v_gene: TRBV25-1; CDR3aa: CASSNRDSRFFGMNTEAFF
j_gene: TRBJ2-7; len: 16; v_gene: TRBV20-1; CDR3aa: CSARDPRGPAAYEQYF
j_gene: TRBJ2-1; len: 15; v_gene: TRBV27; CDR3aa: CASSPNRDRAHEQFF
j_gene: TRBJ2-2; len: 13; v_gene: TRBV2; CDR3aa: CASSQENTGELFF
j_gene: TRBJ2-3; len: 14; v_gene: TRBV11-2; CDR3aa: CASSLEITADTQYF
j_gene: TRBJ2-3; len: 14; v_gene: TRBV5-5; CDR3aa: CASPPLGSIDTQYF
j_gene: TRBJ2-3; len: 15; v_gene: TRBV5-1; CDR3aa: CASSLATGATDTQYF
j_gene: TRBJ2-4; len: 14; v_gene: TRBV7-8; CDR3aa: CASSLSQGVDIQYF
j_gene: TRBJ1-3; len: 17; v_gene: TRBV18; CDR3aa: CASSPFSGTGHGNTIYF
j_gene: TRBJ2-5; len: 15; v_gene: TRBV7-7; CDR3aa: CASSHGTSGTETQYF
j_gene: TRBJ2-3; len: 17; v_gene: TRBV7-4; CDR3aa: CASSSGLSGIPTDTQYF
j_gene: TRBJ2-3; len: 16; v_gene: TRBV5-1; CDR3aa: CASSLAELAGTDTQYF
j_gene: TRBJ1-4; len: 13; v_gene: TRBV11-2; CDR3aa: CASSLAGVEKLFF
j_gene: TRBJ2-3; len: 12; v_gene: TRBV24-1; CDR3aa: CATSDTTDTQYF
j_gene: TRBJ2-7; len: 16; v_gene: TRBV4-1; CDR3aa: CASSQGSEQGAYEQYF
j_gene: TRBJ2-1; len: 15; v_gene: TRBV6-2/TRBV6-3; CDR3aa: CASRRGLAEYNEQFF
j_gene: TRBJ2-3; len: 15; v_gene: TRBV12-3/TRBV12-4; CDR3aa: CASSPRRGSTDTQYF
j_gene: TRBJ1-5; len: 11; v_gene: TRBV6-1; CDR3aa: CASRANQPQHF
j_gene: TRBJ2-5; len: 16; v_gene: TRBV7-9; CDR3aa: CASSLPIIAKQETQYF
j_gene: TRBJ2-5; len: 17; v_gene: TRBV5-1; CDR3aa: CASSAGPSGRGQETQYF
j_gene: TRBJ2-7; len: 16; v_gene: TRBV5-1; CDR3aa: CASSPASGLASYEQYF
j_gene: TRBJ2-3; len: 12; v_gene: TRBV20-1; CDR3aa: CSARHPADTQYF